This T cell receptor (beta chain) was sequenced during a study of blood T cell repertoires in COVID-19 (dated by TCRdb to 2019 to 2021). Describing the broader study: Samples covering the acute and convalescent phases of COVID-19 were provided by collaborators in the United States, Italy and Spain. The material from the prospective study consisted of cDNA or gDNA derived from T cells, B-cell-depleted T cells, or PBMCs. Deeply sampled blood TCRbeta repertoires from subjects exposed to, actively infected with, or recovered from COVID-19 were included in the dataset. The repertoires were released in a freely available public database meant as a resource for research on the immune response to SARS-CoV-2. The samples were drawn from two sources: the first 160 participants of the ongoing ImmuneRACE study, and over 1,000 subjects contributed by 6 global collaborators. The sample metadata nearly always contained a de-identified subject ID, COVID-19 status, age in years and sex. Where available, HLA class I and class II types were obtained from metadata supplied by the sample provider rather than from assay-based typing. What the research found in general, with its limitations: Clinical and demographic metadata were provided uncurated, with the amount varying by source and participant.

The germline V gene provides CDR1 SGDLS and CDR2 YYNGEE. From cysteine to phenylalanine, the CDR3 is 16 amino acids long. Only the CDR3 region is kept as DNA, spanning 48 bases read in frame from base 1. Relative to germline, V is missing 6 bases and J is missing 1 base, with 8 bases of the junction outside any gene match. The immunoSEQ Assay, a bias-controlled multiplex PCR, was used to amplify TCRbeta CDR3 regions from genomic DNA. As for the authors' bioinformatics: The number of nucleated cells in each sample was estimated by amplification of reference gene primers within the assay. Sequence reads were collapsed and filtered to measure the absolute abundance of every unique TCRbeta CDR3 rearrangement. For each sample, productive Simpson clonality was calculated as the square root of Simpson's diversity index across productive rearrangements. The table was pulled from immuneACCESS by TCRdb, which kept in-frame rearrangements only. Such tables lose some clones; where checked, under half of the loss comes from unresolved V genes, and the rest has no known cause. Clone size and V and J calls were adopted from that table, with D and trimming inferred from the DNA. The sample table holds under 130,000 clones, of which 80% to 90% were seen once. Clones ranked in the top ten supply about 3% of the sample.

Comment on this clone: Its antigen target is currently unknown. Nothing much larger sits one base from this clone, and base qualities are not available.

Whole blood was collected in K2EDTA tubes by collaborating institutions according to the institutions' own protocols. For TCRbeta analysis, collaborator samples were shipped as frozen whole blood, as isolated PBMCs, or as DNA extracted from either sample type. The source material was peripheral blood. The V and J segments used are TRBV9 and TRBJ2-2, with 8 bases aligning to TRBD2. The receptor's source is a human donor in a cohort sampled during active COVID-19. The CDR3 loop reads CASTPYGRGNTGELFF. The DNA sequence is given as TGTGCCAGCACCCCTTACGGGAGGGGGAACACCGGGGAGCTGTTTTTT.